The text below deals with one T cell receptor beta chain. Its specific antigen is unknown. No much larger clone is present one base from it, and per-base qualities are unavailable. TCRbeta CDR3 regions were amplified from genomic DNA using the immunoSEQ Assay, a bias-controlled multiplex PCR. Processing in the source paper ran as follows. Within the assay, amplification of reference gene primers was used to estimate how many nucleated cells each sample contained. To quantify the absolute abundance of each unique TCRbeta CDR3 rearrangement, sequence reads were collapsed and filtered. Productive Simpson clonality was computed per sample as the square root of Simpson's diversity index over productive rearrangements. Entries here come from immuneACCESS through TCRdb and include only in-frame sequences with V and J called. Some clones fail to appear in such tables; in the studies checked, an unresolved V gene covers under half of the shortfall, and the cause of the remainder is unknown. V and J calls and clone size are given by that table; D and trimming were obtained from the DNA. Counted in this sample were fewer than 300,000 clones; under 90% of them appeared once. Roughly 9.4% of the sample lies in the top ten.

The data belong to a study of blood T cell repertoires in COVID-19 (dated by TCRdb to 2020 to 2021). Looking at the study overall: Samples from collaborators originated in the United States, Italy and Spain and spanned both the acute and convalescent phases of COVID-19. The prospective study material was composed of cDNA or gDNA derived from T cells, B-cell-depleted T cells, or PBMCs. Deeply sampled blood TCRbeta repertoires from subjects exposed to, actively infected with, or recovered from COVID-19 were included in the dataset. The repertoires were released in a freely available public database meant as a resource for research on the immune response to SARS-CoV-2. The samples were drawn from two sources: the first 160 participants of the ongoing ImmuneRACE study, and 950 to 1,500 subjects contributed by 6 global collaborators. Nearly every sample came with metadata listing a de-identified subject ID, COVID-19 status, age in years and sex. HLA class I and class II types, where available, came from metadata supplied by the sample provider rather than from assay-based typing. The paper's findings and limits, for the study overall: How much clinical and demographic metadata was included differed by source and by participant, and the metadata was provided uncurated.

The CDR3 measures 16 amino acids from cysteine to phenylalanine. Just CDR3 DNA is preserved here, 48 bases in frame from base 1. V and J are truncated by 7 bases and 0 bases respectively, leaving an intervening sequence of 18 bases. Based on the germline V gene, the CDR1 and CDR2 sequences are ENHRY and SYGVKD. Another Seattle source contributed samples from volunteer blood donors who had recovered from COVID-19. Collaborating institutions collected whole blood in K2EDTA tubes following their own protocols. Collaborator samples were shipped for TCRbeta analysis as frozen whole blood, isolated PBMCs, or DNA extracted from either sample type.

Sequencing was carried out using peripheral blood. The rearranged chain carries TRBV10-3 and TRBJ1-1, with a tentative D gene TRBD1 over 5 matching bases. The TCR sequence derives from a woman between 50 and 59 years old who had recovered from COVID-19. The DNA sequence is as follows: TGTGCCATCATGGGGCCTCCCGGCAGCATGAACACTGAAGCTTTCTTT. It translates to CAIMGPPGSMNTEAFF.